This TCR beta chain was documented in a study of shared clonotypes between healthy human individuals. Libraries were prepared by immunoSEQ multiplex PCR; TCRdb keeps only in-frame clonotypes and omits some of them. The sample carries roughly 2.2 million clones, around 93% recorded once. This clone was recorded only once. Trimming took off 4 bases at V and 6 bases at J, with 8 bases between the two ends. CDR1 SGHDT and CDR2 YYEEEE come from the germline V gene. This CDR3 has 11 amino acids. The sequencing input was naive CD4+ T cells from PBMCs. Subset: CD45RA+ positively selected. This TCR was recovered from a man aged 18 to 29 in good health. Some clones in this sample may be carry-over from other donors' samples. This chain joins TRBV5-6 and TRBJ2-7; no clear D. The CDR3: CASSTRAEQYF. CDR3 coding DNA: TGTGCCAGCAGCACACGGGCCGAGCAGTACTTC.